A single count supports the clone carrying this TCR beta chain. This sample is part of a study of blood T cell repertoires in COVID-19. Study information: Some COVID-19 samples were acute and others convalescent; all came from the United States, Italy and Spain. T cells, B-cell-depleted T cells, or PBMCs provided the cDNA or gDNA that served as material.

The germline V gene encodes CDR1 SQVTM and CDR2 ANQGSEA. There are 13 residues in the CDR3. Trimming stripped 7 bases from V and 10 bases from J, with 17 bases between. In the original analysis: Reference gene primers were amplified, and this amplification served to estimate nucleated cell counts. Using immunoSEQ multiplex PCR, the repertoire was profiled, and TCRdb retains in-frame clones only, with some absent. V and J calls and clone size come straight from that table; D and trimming were deduced from the DNA. Of 200,000 to 250,000 clones listed, about 85% are singletons. Material: peripheral blood. This chain uses TRBV29-1 with TRBJ1-6, with unresolved D. The clonotype comes from a man aged 40-49 years with acute or convalescent COVID-19. In DNA, the CDR3 is TGCAGCGCCGCTAACGGGTATAGGTCACCCCTCCACTTT. Residues: CSAANGYRSPLHF.